Following are 19 T cell receptor beta chains from one sample sequenced in a study of metastatic and nonmetastatic thyroid tumors. TCRdb re-called the PCR reads through MiXCR. Seen here are more than 40,000 clones, roughly 16% observed once, and the top ten hold 20% to 25%. All patients reached thyroid surgery having received no treatment beforehand. The specimen sequenced was blood. The origin of the receptors is a female donor with papillary thyroid cancer or a benign thyroid nodule (not recorded which). Some clones in this sample may be carry-over from other donors' samples.

This clone was recorded many times. The rearrangement links TRBV5-5 to TRBJ1-1; D not resolved. Germline V gene sequence: CDR1 SGHKS, CDR2 YYEKEE (reference sequence). Trimming removed 0 bases at V and 1 base at J, with 7 bases between. This CDR3 spans 14 amino acids. The CDR3 region is CASSLVPGNTEAFF. In DNA form, the CDR3 reads TGTGCCAGCAGCTTGGTTCCGGGGAACACTGAAGCTTTCTTT.

In this sample, this clone turned up many times. This chain uses TRBV10-3 with TRBJ2-3; 9 bases fit TRBD2. This CDR3 spans 15 amino acids. Germline assignment: CDR1 ENHRY and CDR2 SYGVKD. Trimming removed 6 bases from V and 5 bases from J; junction bases left unmatched: 9. CDR3 residues: CAISVAGGPEDTQYF. The CDR3 DNA follows: TGTGCCATCAGCGTCGCGGGAGGGCCAGAAGATACGCAGTATTTT.

This clone has just a few counts. Its ends do not fully match the called genes, so a read error is possible. This chain uses TRBV12-3 or TRBV12-4 with TRBJ1-6; tentatively, D is TRBD1 (5 bases). The CDR3 totals 13 residues. The chain's CDR3 is CASSFLGDSPLHF. CDR3 nucleotides: TGTGCTAGCAGTTTTTTGGGGGATTCACCCCTCCACTTT.

At least ten counts were recorded for this clone. CDR3 nucleotides: TGTGCCAGCAGCCAGATGGGACAGGGAGGTTATTACGAGCAGTACTTC. It specifies CASSQMGQGGYYEQYF. The chain uses TRBV4-2 and TRBJ2-7, with 9 bases lining up with TRBD1. In germline, CDR1 is LGHNA, CDR2 YNFKEQ. J was trimmed by 4 bases and V by 3 bases; bases with no gene match: 10. The CDR3 runs 16 residues.

There are a few counts of this clone. A much larger clone lies a single base off, so this may be a read error. The chain uses TRBV2 and TRBJ1-1; TRBD1 aligns across 10 bases. CDR3 length: 14 amino acids. Germline V gene sequence: CDR1 SNHLY, CDR2 FYNNEI. The trim removed 8 bases at V and 6 bases at J, leaving 9 bases unmatched. The CDR3 spells CASARTGGFPEAFF. For the CDR3, the DNA is TGTGCCAGCGCTCGGACAGGGGGATTCCCTGAAGCTTTCTTT.

This clone occurred many times. The J gene is TRBJ1-2, the V gene TRBV20-1, with 11 bases lining up with TRBD1. V shed 5 bases and J 3 bases; nucleotides not matched to a gene: 8. CDR1 and CDR2 (germline): DFQATT, SNEGSKA (reference sequence). The CDR3 length is 15 residues. Here the CDR3 DNA reads TGCAGTGCTTATGCCCGGGACAGGGGGGACTATGGCTACACCTTC. Amino acid sequence: CSAYARDRGDYGYTF.

About this clone itself: Germline and junction disagree at one end, which may indicate a read error. The rearrangement joins TRBV13 to TRBJ1-2; the D gene is possibly TRBD1 (5 bases). Germline loops: CDR1 PRHDT, CDR2 FYEKMQ (reference sequence). The CDR3 is made up of 16 amino acids. The DNA for the CDR3 is TGTGCCAGCAGCTTAGGGGGACGGGCTGTTAACTATGGAAACAGCTTC. Amino acid sequence: CASSLGGRAVNYGNSF.

The chain links TRBV19 to TRBJ1-2; D remains unclear. Germline V gene lookup returns CDR1 LNHDA and CDR2 SQIVND (reference sequence). This CDR3 has 15 amino acids. With 6 bases removed from V and 2 bases from J, the gap between germline ends came to 16 bases. The DNA of the CDR3 is TGTGCCAGTAGCCGCCTCTTCGACGGAAACTATGGCTACACCTTC. Protein sequence: CASSRLFDGNYGYTF.

On this clone itself: A much larger clone is a single base away; this may be a read error. The chain is built from TRBV18 and TRBJ2-7; D possibly uses TRBD1 or TRBD2 (5 bases each). The CDR3 has 15 amino acids. Germline CDR1 KGHSH, CDR2 LQKENI. The CDR3 sequence: CTSSPRRTQKYEQYF. Written as DNA, the CDR3 is TGTACCAGCTCACCGAGGAGGACACAAAAATACGAGCAGTACTTC. Variable domain in full (rest from reference TRBV18 and TRBJ2-7): NAGVMQNPRHLVRRRGQEARLRCSPMKGHSHVYWYRQLPEEGLKFMVYLQKENIIDESGMPKERFSAEFPKEGPSILRIQQVVRGDSAAYFCTSSPRRTQKYEQYFGPGTRLTVT.

This clone was counted ten times or more. The chain joins TRBV6-1 to TRBJ2-7, with TRBD1 identical over 8 bases. Germline lookup yields CDR1 MNHNS and CDR2 SASEGT. The CDR3 covers 15 residues. Trimming cost V 6 bases and J 1 base; bases outside gene matches: 8. The CDR3 DNA follows: TGTGCCAGCAGCAGGACAGGGTGGAAATCCTACGAGCAGTACTTC. It yields the protein CASSRTGWKSYEQYF.

This clone has only one observation. The rearrangement links TRBV11-2 to TRBJ2-3; TRBD2 matches 12 bases. V lost 4 bases, J lost 5 bases, and 7 bases stayed unmatched. Germline assignment: CDR1 SGHAT and CDR2 FQNNGV. This CDR3 is 16 amino acids long. The CDR3 DNA sequence: TGTGCCAGCAGCTCCCGACTAGCGGGAGTAATAGATACGCAGTATTTT. It yields the protein CASSSRLAGVIDTQYF.

There are many counts of this clone. The chain couples TRBV12-5 to TRBJ1-6; 7 bases match TRBD1. Germline V CDR1 and CDR2: LGHNT, FRNRAP. The CDR3 is 14 amino acids. V lost 6 bases to trimming and J lost 9 bases; unmatched junction nucleotides: 8. CDR3 sequence (DNA): TGTGCTAGTGGGGAGCAGGGGGTGGGTTCACCCCTCCACTTT. Translating it yields CASGEQGVGSPLHF.

On this clone: This may arise from a read error, as a much more abundant clone is one base away. Other DNA sequences of this sample code for an identical CDR3. J is TRBJ1-4 and V is TRBV5-5, with D possibly being TRBD1 (6 bases). CDR1 is SGHKS, CDR2 YYEKEE, per germline (reference sequence). This CDR3 spans 16 amino acids. The CDR3 sequence is CASSNPGAQSDEKLFF. For the CDR3, the DNA is TGTGCCAGCAGCAATCCGGGGGCCCAATCGGATGAAAAACTTTTTTTT.

This sequence joins TRBV12-3 or TRBV12-4 and TRBJ2-1; 10 positions match TRBD2. The CDR3 contains 16 residues. The V gene end was trimmed by 2 bases and the J gene end by 6 bases; junction bases not matched to a gene: 7. CDR3 sequence: CASSLSQGLALNEQFF. The CDR3 coding sequence is TGTGCCAGCAGTTTATCTCAGGGACTAGCGCTCAATGAGCAGTTCTTC.

The sample holds a few counts of this clone. This chain uses TRBV15 with TRBJ2-7, with a tentative D call TRBD1 (6 bases). Germline V lookup: CDR1 LNHNV, CDR2 YYDKDF (reference sequence). The CDR3 length is 15 residues. Trimming cost V 0 bases and J 4 bases, with 13 bases left between them. CDR3 protein: CATSRDRRGGYEQYF. CDR3 nucleotides: TGTGCCACCAGCAGAGATCGCAGGGGTGGGTACGAGCAGTACTTC.

This clone was picked up many times. J is TRBJ1-6 and V is TRBV28; possible D gene TRBD1, 5 bases. The CDR3 consists of 15 residues. Germline assignment: CDR1 MDHEN and CDR2 SYDVKM. Deletions cut 6 bases from V and 0 bases from J, with 9 bases between. CDR3 DNA sequence: TGTGCCAGCAGAAGGGGTGGCTCCTATAATTCACCCCTCCACTTT. Its translation: CASRRGGSYNSPLHF.

The J gene is TRBJ1-5, the V gene TRBV7-2, with D unresolved. CDR1 SGHTA and CDR2 FQGNSA come from the germline V gene. This CDR3 contains 13 residues. Trimming left V 1 base short and J 7 bases short, with 8 bases between. The CDR3 protein is CASSLGESQPQHF. As DNA, the CDR3 is TGTGCCAGCAGCTTAGGGGAGTCGCAGCCCCAGCATTTT. Based on the CDR3 plus reference TRBV7-2 and TRBJ1-5, the full variable domain is GAGVSQSPSNKVTEKGKDVELRCDPISGHTALYWYRQSLGQGLEFLIYFQGNSAPDKSGLPSDRFSAERTGGSVSTLTIQRTQQEDSAVYLCASSLGESQPQHFGDGTRLSIL.

This clone has at least ten counts. The chain links TRBV7-4 to TRBJ2-3; TRBD2 matches at 12 bases. Trimming cost V 5 bases and J 2 bases; bases outside gene matches: 14. The CDR3 extends over 19 amino acids. Germline CDR1 SGHVT, CDR2 SQSDAQ. The CDR3 is CASSTGLAGSPRDTDTQYF. In DNA, the CDR3 is TGTGCCAGCAGCACTGGACTAGCGGGATCGCCAAGGGACACAGATACGCAGTATTTT.

This clone was counted at least ten times. The chain uses TRBV20-1 and TRBJ1-1, with D unclear. The germline V gene encodes CDR1 DFQATT and CDR2 SNEGSKA (reference sequence). The CDR3 extends over 12 amino acids. With 5 bases removed from V and 0 bases from J, the gap between germline ends came to 7 bases. CDR3 amino acids: CSASSLNTEAFF. The DNA of the CDR3 is TGCAGTGCTTCCAGCTTGAACACTGAAGCTTTCTTT.